The 2 T cell receptor beta chains presented below share a single source sample, sequenced in a study of cytomegalovirus exposure and HLA in healthy donors. The PCR used 60 Vbeta and 13 Jbeta primers. Generated by immunoSEQ multiplex PCR, the TCRdb table keeps only in-frame clones and is missing some. Among fewer than 250,000 clones listed, 70% to 75% were seen once. The sample taken for sequencing was PBMCs. All receptors come from a man aged 30 to 45 in good health and CMV-seropositive.

The chain employs TRBV4-3 and TRBJ1-2, with 7 nucleotides matching TRBD1. The CDR3 runs to 16 residues. Germline V gives CDR1 LGHNA, CDR2 YSLEER. J was trimmed by 2 bases and V by 4 bases; bases with no gene match: 10. Here the CDR3 reads CASSRSRGQGNYGYTF. As DNA, the CDR3 is TGCGCCAGCAGCCGCTCGAGGGGGCAGGGCAACTATGGCTACACCTTC.

The chain is built from TRBV6-5 and TRBJ2-7, with D perhaps matching TRBD1 (6 bases). Germline loops: CDR1 MNHEY, CDR2 SVGAGI. Trimming shortened V by 5 bases and J by 5 bases, and 16 bases separated the two germline ends. This CDR3 has 14 amino acids. CDR3 nucleotide sequence: TGTGCCAGCAGTAGAAAACAGGGAAGGCACGAGCAGTACTTC. This codes for CASSRKQGRHEQYF.